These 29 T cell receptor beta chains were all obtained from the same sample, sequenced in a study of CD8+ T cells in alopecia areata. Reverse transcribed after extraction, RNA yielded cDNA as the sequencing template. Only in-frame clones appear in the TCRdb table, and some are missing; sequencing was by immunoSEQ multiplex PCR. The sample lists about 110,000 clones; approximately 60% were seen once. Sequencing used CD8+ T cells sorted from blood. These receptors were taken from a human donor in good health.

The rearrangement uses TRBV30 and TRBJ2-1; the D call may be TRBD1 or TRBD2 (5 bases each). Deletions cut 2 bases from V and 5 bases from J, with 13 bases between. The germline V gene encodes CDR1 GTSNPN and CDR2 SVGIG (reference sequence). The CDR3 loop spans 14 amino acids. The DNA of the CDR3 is TGTGCCTGGAGTCACTTCGGGGCCCACAATGAGCAGTTCTTC. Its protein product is CAWSHFGAHNEQFF.

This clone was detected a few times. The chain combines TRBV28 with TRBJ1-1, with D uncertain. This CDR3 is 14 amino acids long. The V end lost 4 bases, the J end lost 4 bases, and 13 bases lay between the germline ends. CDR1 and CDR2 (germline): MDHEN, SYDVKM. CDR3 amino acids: CASSYPQTVTEAFF. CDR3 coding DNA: TGTGCCAGCAGTTATCCCCAAACGGTCACTGAAGCTTTCTTT.

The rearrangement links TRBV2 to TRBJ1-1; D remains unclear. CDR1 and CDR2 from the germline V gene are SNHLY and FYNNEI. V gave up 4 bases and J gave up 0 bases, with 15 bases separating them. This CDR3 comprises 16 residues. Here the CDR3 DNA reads TGTGCCAGCAGTGGGGAGGTACAGATCATGAACACTGAAGCTTTCTTT. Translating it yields CASSGEVQIMNTEAFF.

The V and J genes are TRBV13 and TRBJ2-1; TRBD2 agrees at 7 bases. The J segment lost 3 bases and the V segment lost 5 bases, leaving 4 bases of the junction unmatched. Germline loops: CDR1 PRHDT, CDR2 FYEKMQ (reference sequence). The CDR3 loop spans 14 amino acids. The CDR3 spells CASSPPSGYNEQFF. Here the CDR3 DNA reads TGTGCCAGCAGCCCCCCTAGCGGCTACAATGAGCAGTTCTTC.

The CDR3 DNA is TGTGCCAGCGGCCGGGGCGGGGCTGGGTACGAGCAGTACTTC. This encodes CASGRGGAGYEQYF. The J gene is TRBJ2-7, the V gene TRBV7-8; maybe TRBD2 (6 bases). The germline V gene encodes CDR1 SGHVS and CDR2 FQNEAQ. Trimming left V 8 bases short and J 4 bases short, with 18 bases between. This CDR3 contains 14 residues. Complete variable domain (other parts from reference TRBV7-8 and TRBJ2-7): GAGVSQSPRYKVAKRGQDVALRCDPISGHVSLFWYQQALGQGPEFLTYFQNEAQLDKSGLPSDRFFAERPEGSVSTLKIQRTQQEDSAVYLCASGRGGAGYEQYFGPGTRLTVT.

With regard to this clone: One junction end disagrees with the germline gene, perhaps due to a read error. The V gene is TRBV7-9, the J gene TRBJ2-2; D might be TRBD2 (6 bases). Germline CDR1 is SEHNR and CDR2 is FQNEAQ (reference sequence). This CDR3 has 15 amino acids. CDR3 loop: CATQPVGRNAGELFF. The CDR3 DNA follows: TGTGCCACCCAACCAGTTGGGAGGAACGCCGGGGAGCTGTTTTTT. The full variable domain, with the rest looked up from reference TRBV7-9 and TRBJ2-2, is DTGVSQNPRHKITKRGQNVTFRCDPISEHNRLYWYRQTLGQGPEFLTYFQNEAQLEKSRLLSDRFSAERPKGSFSTLEIQRTEQGDSAMYLCATQPVGRNAGELFFGEGSRLTVL.

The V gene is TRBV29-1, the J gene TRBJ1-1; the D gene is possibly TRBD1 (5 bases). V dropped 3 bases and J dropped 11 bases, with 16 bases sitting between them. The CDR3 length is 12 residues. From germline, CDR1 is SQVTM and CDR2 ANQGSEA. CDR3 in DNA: TGCAGCGTTGACTTTGGGGGGTGGGAGGCTTTCTTT. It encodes CSVDFGGWEAFF.

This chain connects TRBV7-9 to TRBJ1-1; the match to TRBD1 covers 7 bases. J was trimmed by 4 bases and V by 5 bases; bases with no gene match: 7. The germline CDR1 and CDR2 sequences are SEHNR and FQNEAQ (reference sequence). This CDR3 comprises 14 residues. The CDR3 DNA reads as TGTGCCAGCAGCAACAGGGGACGGGGCACTGAAGCTTTCTTT. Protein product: CASSNRGRGTEAFF.

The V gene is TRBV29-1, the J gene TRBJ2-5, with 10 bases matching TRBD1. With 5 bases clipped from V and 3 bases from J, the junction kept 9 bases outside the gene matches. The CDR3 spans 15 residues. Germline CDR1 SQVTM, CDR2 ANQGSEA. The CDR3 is CSVHDRGRGKETQYF. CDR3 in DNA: TGCAGCGTTCATGACAGGGGGCGAGGAAAAGAGACCCAGTACTTC.

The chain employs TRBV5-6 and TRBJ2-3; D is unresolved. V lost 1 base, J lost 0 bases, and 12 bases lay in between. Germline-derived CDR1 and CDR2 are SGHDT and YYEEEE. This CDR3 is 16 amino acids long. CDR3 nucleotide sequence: TGTGCCAGCAGCTTGTCCCGACAAACTAGCACAGATACGCAGTATTTT. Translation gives CASSLSRQTSTDTQYF.

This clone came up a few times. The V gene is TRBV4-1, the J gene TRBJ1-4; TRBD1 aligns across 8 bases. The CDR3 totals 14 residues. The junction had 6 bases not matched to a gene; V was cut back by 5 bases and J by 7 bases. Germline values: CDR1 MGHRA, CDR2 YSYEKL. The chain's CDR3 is CASSLGQGAEKLFF. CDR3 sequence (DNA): TGCGCCAGCAGCTTGGGGCAGGGGGCTGAAAAACTGTTTTTT.

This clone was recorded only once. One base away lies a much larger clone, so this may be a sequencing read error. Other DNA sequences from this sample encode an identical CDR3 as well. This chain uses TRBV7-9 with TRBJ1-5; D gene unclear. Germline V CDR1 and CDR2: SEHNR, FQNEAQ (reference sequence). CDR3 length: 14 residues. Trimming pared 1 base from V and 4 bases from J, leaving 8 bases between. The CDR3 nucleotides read TGTGCCAGCAGCTTAGGGCAGTCTAATCAGCCCCAGCATTTT. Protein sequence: CASSLGQSNQPQHF.

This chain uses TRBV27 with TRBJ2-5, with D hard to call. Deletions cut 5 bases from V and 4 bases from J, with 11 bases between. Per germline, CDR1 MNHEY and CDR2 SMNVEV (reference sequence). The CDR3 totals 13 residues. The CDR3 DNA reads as TGTGCCAGCAGTCAACTCCCTCCAGAGACCCAGTACTTC. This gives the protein CASSQLPPETQYF.

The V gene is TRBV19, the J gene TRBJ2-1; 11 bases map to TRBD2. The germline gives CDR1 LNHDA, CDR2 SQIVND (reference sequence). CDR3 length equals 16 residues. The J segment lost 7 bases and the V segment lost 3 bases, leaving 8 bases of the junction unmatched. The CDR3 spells CASSMSSGGKLNEQFF. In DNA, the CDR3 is TGTGCCAGTAGTATGTCTAGCGGGGGGAAATTGAATGAGCAGTTCTTC.

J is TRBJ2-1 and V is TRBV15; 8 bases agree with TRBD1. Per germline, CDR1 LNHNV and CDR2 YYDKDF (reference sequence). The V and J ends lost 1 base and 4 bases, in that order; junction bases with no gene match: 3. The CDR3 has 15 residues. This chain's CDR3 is CATSRVDRGYNEQFF. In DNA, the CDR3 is TGTGCCACCAGCAGAGTAGACAGGGGATACAATGAGCAGTTCTTC.

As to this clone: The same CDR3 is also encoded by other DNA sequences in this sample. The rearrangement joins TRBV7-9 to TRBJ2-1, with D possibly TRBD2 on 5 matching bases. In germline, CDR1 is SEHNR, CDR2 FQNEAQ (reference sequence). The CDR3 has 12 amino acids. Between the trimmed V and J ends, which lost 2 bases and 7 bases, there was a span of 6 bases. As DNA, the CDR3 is TGTGCCAGCAGCTTACCGGGGAATGAGCAGTTCTTC. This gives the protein CASSLPGNEQFF.

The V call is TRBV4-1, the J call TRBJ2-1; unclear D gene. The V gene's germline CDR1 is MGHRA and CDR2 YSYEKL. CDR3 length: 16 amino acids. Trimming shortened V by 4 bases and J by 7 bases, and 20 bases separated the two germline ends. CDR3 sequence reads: CASSLILINLQNEQFF. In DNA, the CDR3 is TGCGCCAGCAGCCTTATCCTTATTAATCTACAAAATGAGCAGTTCTTC.

The CDR3 DNA reads as TGTGCCAGCAGGAAAGATGCGAACACCGGGGAGCTGTTTTTT. This encodes CASRKDANTGELFF. The genes are TRBV7-2 and TRBJ2-2; no clear D. The V end lost 6 bases, the J end lost 0 bases, and 8 bases lay between the germline ends. Germline CDR1 and CDR2: SGHTA and FQGNSA. The CDR3 has 14 residues.

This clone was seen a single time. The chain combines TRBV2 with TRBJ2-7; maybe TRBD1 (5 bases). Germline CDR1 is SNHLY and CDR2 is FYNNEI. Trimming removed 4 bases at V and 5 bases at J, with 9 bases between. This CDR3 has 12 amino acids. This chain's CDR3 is CASSALGDEQYF. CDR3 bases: TGTGCCAGCAGTGCCTTAGGGGACGAGCAGTACTTC.

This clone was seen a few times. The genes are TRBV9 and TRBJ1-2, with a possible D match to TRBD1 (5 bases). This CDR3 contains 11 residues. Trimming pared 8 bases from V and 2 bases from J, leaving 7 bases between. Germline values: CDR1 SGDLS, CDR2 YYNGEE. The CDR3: CARTENYGYTF. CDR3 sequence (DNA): TGTGCCAGGACAGAGAACTATGGCTACACCTTC.

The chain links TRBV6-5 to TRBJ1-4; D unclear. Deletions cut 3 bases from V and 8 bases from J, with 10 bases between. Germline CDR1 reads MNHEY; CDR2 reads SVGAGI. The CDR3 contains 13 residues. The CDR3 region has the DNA TGTGCCAGCAGTTATCATGACGGCGAAAAACTGTTTTTT. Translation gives CASSYHDGEKLFF.

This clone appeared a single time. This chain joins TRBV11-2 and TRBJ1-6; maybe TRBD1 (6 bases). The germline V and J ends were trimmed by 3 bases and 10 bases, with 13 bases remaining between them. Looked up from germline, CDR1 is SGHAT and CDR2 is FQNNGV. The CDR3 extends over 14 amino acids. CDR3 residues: CASSFADRRSPLHF. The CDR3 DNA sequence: TGTGCCAGCAGCTTCGCCGACAGGAGATCACCCCTCCACTTT. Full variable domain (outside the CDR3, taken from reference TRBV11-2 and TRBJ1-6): EAGVAQSPRYKIIEKRQSVAFWCNPISGHATLYWYQQILGQGPKLLIQFQNNGVVDDSQLPKDRFSAERLKGVDSTLKIQPAKLEDSAVYLCASSFADRRSPLHFGNGTRLTVT.

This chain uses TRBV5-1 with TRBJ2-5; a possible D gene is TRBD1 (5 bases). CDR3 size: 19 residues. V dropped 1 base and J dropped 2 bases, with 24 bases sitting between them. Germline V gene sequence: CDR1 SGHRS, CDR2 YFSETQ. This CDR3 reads CASSLTSAPRTPTQETQYF. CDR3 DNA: TGCGCCAGCAGCTTGACGTCAGCTCCGAGGACACCTACACAAGAGACCCAGTACTTC.

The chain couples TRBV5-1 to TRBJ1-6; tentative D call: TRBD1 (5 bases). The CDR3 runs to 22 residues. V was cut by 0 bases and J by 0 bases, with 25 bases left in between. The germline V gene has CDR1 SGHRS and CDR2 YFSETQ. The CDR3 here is CASSLGAFAGTKRSSYNSPLHF. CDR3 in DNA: TGCGCCAGCAGCTTGGGGGCGTTCGCGGGGACCAAAAGGAGCTCCTATAATTCACCCCTCCACTTT.

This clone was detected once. The CDR3 here is CATSREVWTGEGEQFF. DNA for the CDR3: TGTGCCACCAGCAGAGAGGTTTGGACAGGTGAGGGGGAGCAGTTCTTC. The rearrangement joins TRBV15 to TRBJ2-1; 7 bases are a match to TRBD1. The J segment lost 10 bases and the V segment lost 0 bases, leaving 12 bases of the junction unmatched. There are 16 residues in the CDR3. Germline V gene data show CDR1 as LNHNV and CDR2 as YYDKDF (reference sequence).

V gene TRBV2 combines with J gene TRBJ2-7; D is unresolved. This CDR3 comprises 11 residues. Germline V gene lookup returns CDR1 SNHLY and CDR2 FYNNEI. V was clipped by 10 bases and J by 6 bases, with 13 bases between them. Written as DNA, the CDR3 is TGTGCCACCTCAATCCCTACCGAGCAGTACTTC. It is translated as CATSIPTEQYF.

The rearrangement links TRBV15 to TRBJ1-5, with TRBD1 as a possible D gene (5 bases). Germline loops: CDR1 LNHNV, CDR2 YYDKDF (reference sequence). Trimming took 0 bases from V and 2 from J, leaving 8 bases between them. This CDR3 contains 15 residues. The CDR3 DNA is TGTGCCACCAGCAGAGATCGGGGACGCAATCAGCCCCAGCATTTT. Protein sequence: CATSRDRGRNQPQHF.

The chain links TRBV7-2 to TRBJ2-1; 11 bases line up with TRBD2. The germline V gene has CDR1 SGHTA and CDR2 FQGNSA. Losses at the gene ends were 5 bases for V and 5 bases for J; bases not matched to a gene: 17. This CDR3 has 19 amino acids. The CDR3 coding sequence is TGTGCCAGCAGCCCCACCGTAGCGGGGGGGCTAATTGACCACAATGAGCAGTTCTTC. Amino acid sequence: CASSPTVAGGLIDHNEQFF.

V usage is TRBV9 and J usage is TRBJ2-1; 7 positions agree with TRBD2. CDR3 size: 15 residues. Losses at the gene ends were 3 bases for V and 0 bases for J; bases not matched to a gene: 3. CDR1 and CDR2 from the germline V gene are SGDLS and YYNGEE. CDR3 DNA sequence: TGTGCCAGCAGCGAGGGCGGGGGCTCCTACAATGAGCAGTTCTTC. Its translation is CASSEGGGSYNEQFF.